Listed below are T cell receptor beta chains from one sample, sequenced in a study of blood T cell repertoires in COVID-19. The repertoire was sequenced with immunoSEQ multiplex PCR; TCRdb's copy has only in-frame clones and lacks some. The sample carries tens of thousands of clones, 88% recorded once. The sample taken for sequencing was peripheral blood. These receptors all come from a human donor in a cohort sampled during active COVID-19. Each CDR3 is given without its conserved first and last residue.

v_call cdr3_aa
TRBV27 ASSFSQGGGNTIY
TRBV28 ASSSQTIPNEKLF
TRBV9 ASSVDAGSRQPQH
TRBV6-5 ASSYSRGISQPQH
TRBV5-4 ASSLSGAHDIQY
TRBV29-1 SVTASGRANEQF
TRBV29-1 SVESSGGGEDTQY
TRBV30 AWSGTANYGYT
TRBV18 ASRTSGTLQETQY
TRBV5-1 ASSLPSGGYQETQY
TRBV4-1 ASSGKAGGPRRSDTQY
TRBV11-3 ASSKGGTDTQY
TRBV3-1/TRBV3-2 ASSQDWAGGIGDTQY
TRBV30 AWSVEAGVSNQPQH
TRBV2 ASSVPGVPAEAF
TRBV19 ASSIVLAGADTQY
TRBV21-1 ASTKGSTKTGGSLPDQETQY
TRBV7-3 ASSPNRTGPPSYGYT
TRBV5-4 ASRREAADYNEQF
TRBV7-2 ASSLASSAGELF
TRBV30 AWSSFTAYEQY
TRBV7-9 ASRRTTGEGGNTIY
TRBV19 ASSRQGGSYGYT
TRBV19 ASSTHRAPVETQY
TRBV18 ASSPTLAATDNEQF
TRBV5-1 ASSLQGEVYEQY
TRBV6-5 ASSYQLGGFETQY
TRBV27 ASRDRNTIGYT
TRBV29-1 SARTGNYGYT
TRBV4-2 ASSQAVTGTGGGEKLF
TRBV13 ASSLEAGGRNMNTEAF
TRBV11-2 ASSLEQNNEQF
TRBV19 ASSTKASTGELF
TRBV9 ASSVVQGAHEQF
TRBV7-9 ASSLFGGMSSYNEQF
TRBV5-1 ASSRTGKGYEQY
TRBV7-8 ASSRDPQGVGTEAF
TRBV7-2 ASSPGRDWGDTQY
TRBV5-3 ARSPSSGHYEQY
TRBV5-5 ASTHLSAALANYGYT
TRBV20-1 SARESTEAF
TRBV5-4 ASSLETGGTEAF
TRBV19 ASSLQSQNTEAF
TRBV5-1 ASSLLQGGDEQF
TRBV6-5 ASSLDRVSYNEQF
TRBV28 ASSPGYTEAF
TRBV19 ASSVTPSYNEQF
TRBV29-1 SVPSSGEAF
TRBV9 ASSVVAGYTDTQY
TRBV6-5 ASSFKQGSGELF
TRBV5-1 ASSSYGESTEAF
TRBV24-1 ATSGQGDEKLF
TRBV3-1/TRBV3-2 ASSPPGTPPHEQY
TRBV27 ASSSGTYYEQY
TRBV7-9 ASSLASDRNSPLH
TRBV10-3 AITRDSPYEQY
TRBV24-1 ATSDLLVAPLF
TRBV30 ACLKWRQGAEQY
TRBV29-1 SVMTGQSSYEQY
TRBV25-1 ASSEYVDSKNIQY